This T cell receptor beta chain was retrieved from a study of cytomegalovirus exposure and HLA in healthy donors. Overall study findings and caveats: For most subjects, TCR beta sequences were reported to predict HLA-A and HLA-B alleles with accuracy. Reports indicated that the classifier achieved high specificity and sensitivity in diagnosing cytomegalovirus status.

Concerning this clone itself: Its specificity is unknown.

Primers included in the PCR were 60 Vbeta and 13 Jbeta primers. Repertoires were generated with immunoSEQ multiplex PCR, while TCRdb's copy carries only in-frame clones and drops some. The sample is made up of around 200,000 clones, and the top ten hold around 1.1% of it. The CDR3 runs 14 residues. CDR1 is SGHRS and CDR2 is YFSETQ in the germline V gene. V lost 0 bases and J lost 1, with 7 bases in between. The sequence was obtained from a girl aged 2-9 years in good health and CMV-seropositive. The specimen was PBMCs. The rearrangement uses TRBV5-1 and TRBJ1-1; D unresolved. The CDR3 DNA follows: TGCGCCAGCAGCTTGGCCTCAGAGAACACTGAAGCTTTCTTT. Its protein is CASSLASENTEAFF.